Listed below are T cell receptor beta chains from one sample, sequenced in a study of control samples from healthy donors and cancer patients. Profiled with immunoSEQ multiplex PCR; TCRdb holds only in-frame clones, not every one. There are fewer than 120,000 clones in the sample; roughly 90% occur only once, and approximately 3.7% lies in the top ten. The specimen sequenced was PBMCs. The receptors derive from a woman aged 55-69 years with lung cancer. The CDR3 runs from the conserved cysteine through the conserved F or W. D genes are given only for firm matches.

j_gene | len | d_gene | v_gene | CDR3aa
TRBJ2-2 | 16 | TRBD1 | TRBV6-5 | CASSYSSRGLTGELFF
TRBJ2-7 | 12 | . | TRBV6-5 | CASEGEAYEQYF
TRBJ2-7 | 14 | . | TRBV6-6 | CASSYPQEDYEQYF
TRBJ1-1 | 12 | . | TRBV6-2/TRBV6-3 | CASSWEGTEAFF
TRBJ2-2 | 12 | . | TRBV12-3/TRBV12-4 | CASRASTGELFF
TRBJ1-1 | 14 | . | TRBV4-1 | CASSQAVPSGRAFF
TRBJ1-2 | 15 | . | TRBV27 | CASSVSIGRTYGYTF
TRBJ1-1 | 14 | . | TRBV29-1 | CSVEELEGGTEAFF
TRBJ1-4 | 14 | . | TRBV5-6 | CASSLGQLNEKLFF
TRBJ1-2 | 14 | TRBD1 | TRBV6-2/TRBV6-3 | CASSLGQVNYGYTF
TRBJ1-1 | 13 | . | TRBV19 | CASRPDRNTEAFF
TRBJ1-1 | 15 | TRBD1 | TRBV10-3 | CAINSGTGGNTEAFF
TRBJ2-2 | 13 | . | TRBV9 | CASSAYNTGELFF
TRBJ1-6 | 12 | . | TRBV6-5 | CASSNQNSPLHF
TRBJ1-1 | 12 | . | TRBV7-6 | CASSLDTTEAFF
TRBJ2-5 | 16 | . | TRBV7-2 | CASSLPSGGSGETQYF